This TCR beta chain was identified in a study of identical twins. Study-level points and caveats: Cross-sectional statistics, not tracking of the same donors, supported the conclusions. A partial confounding effect on zero-insertion analyses could come from invariant MAIT and iNKT cells. Twins shared beta out-of-frame sequences in excess, but this excess was weaker. Out-of-frame alpha sequences common to twins exhibited a surplus of low generation probability.

Note on this clonotype: Its specificity is unknown.

TCRdb fed the 5' RACE reads into MiXCR, producing one record per CDR3 protein. Of hundreds of thousands of distinct CDR3 sequences detected, 8% to 9% appear once; the ten largest clones hold 0.75% to 1%. Germline V gene sequence: CDR1 SGHDT, CDR2 YYEEEE. The CDR3 contains 16 residues. V lost 0 bases and J 4 bases, leaving 16 bases between the germline ends. The sample was also linked to a second study, of yellow fever vaccine responses in identical twins.

This TCR came from a woman younger than 35 in good health. The chain uses TRBV5-6 and TRBJ2-5; D is perhaps TRBD1 (6 bases). The sample consisted of PBMCs. The CDR3 nucleotides are TGTGCCAGCAGCTTGGCATCGCAGGGGACGGGAGAGACCCAGTACTTC. This sequence encodes CASSLASQGTGETQYF. Variable domain in full (rest from reference TRBV5-6 and TRBJ2-5): DAGVTQSPTHLIKTRGQQVTLRCSPKSGHDTVSWYQQALGQGPQFIFQYYEEEERQRGNFPDRFSGHQFPNYSSELNVNALLLGDSALYLCASSLASQGTGETQYFGPGTRLLVL.